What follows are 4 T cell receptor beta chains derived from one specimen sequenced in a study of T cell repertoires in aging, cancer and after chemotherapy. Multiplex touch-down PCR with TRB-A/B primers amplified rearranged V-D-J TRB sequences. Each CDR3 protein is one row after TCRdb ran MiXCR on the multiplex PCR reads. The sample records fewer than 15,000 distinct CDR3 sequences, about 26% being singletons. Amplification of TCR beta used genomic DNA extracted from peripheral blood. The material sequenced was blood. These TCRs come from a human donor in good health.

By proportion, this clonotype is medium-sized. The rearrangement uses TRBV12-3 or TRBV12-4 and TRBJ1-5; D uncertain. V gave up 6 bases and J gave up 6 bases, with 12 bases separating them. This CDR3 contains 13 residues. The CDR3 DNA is TGTGCCAGCAGCTCAGGCACTCTTCAGCCCCAGCATTTT. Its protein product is CASSSGTLQPQHF.

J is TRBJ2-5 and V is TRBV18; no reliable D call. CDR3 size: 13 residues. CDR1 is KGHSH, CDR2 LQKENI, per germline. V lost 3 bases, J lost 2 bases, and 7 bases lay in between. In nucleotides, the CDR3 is TGTGCCAGCTCACCGAATTTTCAAGAGACCCAGTACTTC. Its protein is CASSPNFQETQYF.

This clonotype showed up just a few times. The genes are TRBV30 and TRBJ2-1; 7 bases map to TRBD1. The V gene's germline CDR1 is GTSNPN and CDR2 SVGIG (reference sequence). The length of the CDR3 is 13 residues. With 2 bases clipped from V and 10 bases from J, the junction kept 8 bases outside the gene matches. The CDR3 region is CAWSRTGPGEQFF. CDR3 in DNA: TGTGCCTGGAGTAGGACAGGCCCCGGGGAGCAGTTCTTC.

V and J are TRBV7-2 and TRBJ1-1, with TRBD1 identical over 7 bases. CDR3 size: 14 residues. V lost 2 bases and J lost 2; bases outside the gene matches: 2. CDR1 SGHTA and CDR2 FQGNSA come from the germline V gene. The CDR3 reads CASSLRGLNTEAFF. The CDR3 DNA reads TGTGCCAGCAGCTTAAGGGGGCTAAACACTGAAGCTTTCTTT.